A single sample gave rise to the 5 T cell receptor beta chains below, sequenced in a study of OX40 agonist ivuxolimab in advanced cancers. Assay used: immunoSEQ multiplex PCR; TCRdb lists only in-frame clones, some missing. The table shows around 150,000 clones, with approximately 94% occurring only once. The input for sequencing was CD4+ or CD8+ T cells sorted from blood, taken in a trial of the OX40 agonist ivuxolimab. Receptors originate from an adult with an advanced solid tumor such as melanoma, head and neck, liver or kidney cancer.

This clone was detected only once. The chain links TRBV15 to TRBJ2-1; 8 positions agree with TRBD1. Germline V gives CDR1 LNHNV, CDR2 YYDKDF (reference sequence). The CDR3 loop spans 13 amino acids. V shed 6 bases and J 7 bases; nucleotides not matched to a gene: 5. Here the CDR3 reads CATRFQGANEQFF. In nucleotides, the CDR3 is TGTGCCACCAGGTTTCAGGGGGCGAATGAGCAGTTCTTC.

The chain links TRBV27 to TRBJ1-1; no clear D gene. The CDR3 runs to 14 residues. Trimming shortened V by 0 bases and J by 0 bases, and 5 bases separated the two germline ends. CDR1 and CDR2 (germline): MNHEY, SMNVEV (reference sequence). CDR3 loop: CASSLSGVNTEAFF. The DNA for the CDR3 is TGTGCCAGCAGTTTATCAGGAGTGAACACTGAAGCTTTCTTT.

The chain links TRBV28 to TRBJ1-1; D call uncertain. V shed 3 bases and J shed 1 base, with 6 bases lying between them. This CDR3 has 13 residues. Germline V gives CDR1 MDHEN, CDR2 SYDVKM. The CDR3 DNA is TGTGCCAGCAGTTTTCCCCAGAACACTGAAGCTTTCTTT. Protein sequence: CASSFPQNTEAFF.

The rearrangement joins TRBV5-5 to TRBJ2-7; possibly TRBD2 for D (5 bases). V dropped 1 base and J dropped 2 bases, with 16 bases sitting between them. Looked up from germline, CDR1 is SGHKS and CDR2 is YYEKEE (reference sequence). The CDR3 sequence is 16 residues long. CDR3 protein: CASSLRGMVAPYEQYF. The CDR3 coding sequence is TGTGCCAGCAGCTTGCGGGGTATGGTAGCCCCCTACGAGCAGTACTTC.

The chain carries TRBV25-1 and TRBJ2-5; 8 positions match TRBD1. Judging by the DNA end, TRBJ2-7 fits better; the J call may be wrong. CDR1 is MGHDK and CDR2 is SYGVNS in the germline V gene. The CDR3 is made up of 15 amino acids. For the CDR3, the DNA is TGTGCCAGCAGTCCCCATGGACAGGGTTACCACGAGCAGTACTTC. Amino acids: CASSPHGQGYHEQYF.